The sequence of this T cell receptor (delta chain) was determined in a study of γδ T cells in repeated Plasmodium falciparum infection. The CDR3 extends over 19 amino acids. Germline V gene data show CDR1 as TSWWSYY and CDR2 as QGS. Note on this clone: This sequence is one base from a far larger clone and is likely a read error. This sample includes further DNA sequences coding for the same CDR3.

Vgamma9/Vdelta2+ and Vdelta2-negative gammadelta T cells were flow-sorted from PBMC for bulk sequencing. TCRdb called clones from the multiplex PCR reads again using CATT. The table lists roughly 86,000 delta-chain clones, 1.4% of them singletons. This sequence originates from a pool of human donors (malaria-infected and uninfected, not separated). This sequence joins TRDV1 and TRDJ2; 8 nucleotides agree with TRDD3. Sequenced sample: gamma-delta T cells from blood. The CDR3 DNA reads TGTGCTCTTGGGGAAGGGTCTGCCTGGGGGAGAGCGTTGACAGCACAACTCTTCTTC. Residues: CALGEGSAWGRALTAQLFF.